One sample yielded the 14 T cell receptor beta chains listed below, sequenced in a study of shared clonotypes between healthy human individuals. Sequencing used immunoSEQ multiplex PCR; TCRdb keeps in-frame clones, though not all of them. The sample records some 2.1 million clones, 85% to 95% being singletons. The sequencing sample was made of naive CD4+ T cells sorted from blood. The sample's subset: CD45RA+ positively selected. These receptors came from a man in his late teens or twenties in good health.

The V gene is TRBV30, the J gene TRBJ2-7; 7 positions agree with TRBD2. The germline V gene encodes CDR1 GTSNPN and CDR2 SVGIG (reference sequence). This CDR3 region has 13 residues. The J segment lost 3 bases and the V segment lost 7 bases, leaving 9 bases of the junction unmatched. Written as DNA, the CDR3 is TGTGCCTCCACCCTGGGAGGGAGCTACGAGCAGTACTTC. This codes for CASTLGGSYEQYF.

This clone was picked up many times. V and J are TRBV6-6 and TRBJ1-1; 7 bases are a match to TRBD1. V gave up 2 bases and J gave up 2 bases; unmatched junction bases: 8. Germline CDR1 and CDR2: MNHNY and SVGAGI (reference sequence). This CDR3 is built from 16 residues. CDR3 nucleotide sequence: TGTGCCAGCAGTTACCCCGCCCCAGGGGGAAACACTGAAGCTTTCTTT. It encodes CASSYPAPGGNTEAFF.

The J gene is TRBJ1-2, the V gene TRBV29-1, with D hard to call. Trimming pared 2 bases from V and 2 bases from J, leaving 12 bases between. Germline V gene lookup returns CDR1 SQVTM and CDR2 ANQGSEA. The CDR3 sequence is 14 residues long. The CDR3 region has the DNA TGCAGCGTTGAATATTTGCACAAGAACTATGGCTACACCTTC. It is translated as CSVEYLHKNYGYTF.

Regarding this clone: One base away lies a much larger clone, so this may be a sequencing read error. The rearrangement joins TRBV28 to TRBJ1-5; D is unclear. The CDR3 sequence is 12 residues long. CDR1 MDHEN and CDR2 SYDVKM come from the germline V gene. CDR3 protein: CAGSSIYQPQHF. CDR3 coding DNA: TGTGCCGGCAGTTCGATCTATCAGCCCCAGCATTTT.

The chain carries TRBV9 and TRBJ1-6; D is uncertain. The CDR3 has 14 residues. CDR1 is SGDLS, CDR2 YYNGEE, per germline. V was trimmed by 2 bases and J by 5 bases, leaving 8 bases between them. The CDR3 loop reads CASSVQSDNSPLHF. CDR3 nucleotides: TGTGCCAGCAGCGTCCAGAGCGATAATTCACCCCTCCACTTT.

Of note for this clone: Different DNA sequences within this sample yield the same CDR3. This sequence joins TRBV5-6 and TRBJ1-1; no firm D call. The CDR3 is 12 amino acids. The ends were cut back, 0 bases at V and 3 bases at J, with 3 bases in the middle. CDR1 is SGHDT, CDR2 YYEEEE, per germline. DNA for the CDR3: TGTGCCAGCAGCTTGGTCCACACTGAAGCTTTCTTT. Amino acids: CASSLVHTEAFF.

The V gene is TRBV5-6, the J gene TRBJ2-5, with D possibly TRBD2 on 6 matching bases. V lost 3 bases, J lost 5 bases, and 20 bases lay in between. This CDR3 has 16 residues. Germline V CDR1 and CDR2: SGHDT, YYEEEE. CDR3 sequence (DNA): TGTGCCAGCAGCTACACCGGGACTCCGGGCGGGGAGACCCAGTACTTC. It specifies CASSYTGTPGGETQYF.

The chain employs TRBV25-1 and TRBJ1-5; D uncertain. There are 17 residues in the CDR3. V was shortened by 2 bases and J by 0 bases, with 14 bases between the two germline ends. CDR1 is MGHDK, CDR2 SYGVNS, per germline. CDR3 sequence (DNA): TGTGCCAGCAGTGAAAGGTTCAAGACATATAGCAATCAGCCCCAGCATTTT. Amino acids: CASSERFKTYSNQPQHF. Full variable domain (missing parts from reference TRBV25-1 and TRBJ1-5): EADIYQTPRYLVIGTGKKITLECSQTMGHDKMYWYQQDPGMELHLIHYSYGVNSTEKGDLSSESTVSRIRTEHFPLTLESARPSHTSQYLCASSERFKTYSNQPQHFGDGTRLSIL.

The chain is built from TRBV19 and TRBJ1-1; D gene uncertain. The CDR3 spans 14 residues. The V gene's germline CDR1 is LNHDA and CDR2 SQIVND (reference sequence). Trimming left V 7 bases short and J 0 bases short, with 12 bases between. The CDR3 region has the DNA TGTGCCAGTACCCCGGCCCGGCTGAACACTGAAGCTTTCTTT. This translates into CASTPARLNTEAFF.

V gene TRBV2 combines with J gene TRBJ1-4; TRBD1 is a possible D gene (5 bases). In germline, CDR1 is SNHLY, CDR2 FYNNEI. The CDR3 covers 16 residues. V was shortened by 2 bases and J by 2 bases, with 12 bases between the two germline ends. The CDR3 DNA reads TGTGCCAGCAGTGAACGGGGGACGAGGACTAATGAAAAACTGTTTTTT. As protein: CASSERGTRTNEKLFF.

The chain uses TRBV11-2 and TRBJ2-7, with no clear D. Trimming cost V 1 base and J 5 bases, with 9 bases left between them. This CDR3 has 13 residues. CDR1 SGHAT and CDR2 FQNNGV come from the germline V gene. The CDR3 spells CASSLGRNNEQYF. The CDR3 nucleotides are TGTGCCAGCAGCTTAGGCAGGAACAACGAGCAGTACTTC.

Here the CDR3 DNA reads TGTGCCACCCGGGACAGGGGAACTGAAGCTTTCTTT. Its protein product is CATRDRGTEAFF. This chain links TRBV21-1 with TRBJ1-1; the table's D call, TRBD1, has no DNA check behind it. TRBV21-1 is flagged as a pseudogene. The CDR3 is 12 residues long.

V gene TRBV4-1 combines with J gene TRBJ2-7; 10 bases fit TRBD1. This CDR3 region has 17 residues. V was clipped by 3 bases and J by 4 bases; unmatched bases: 12. Germline lookup yields CDR1 MGHRA and CDR2 YSYEKL. CDR3 region: CASSQGQGKGFLYEQYF. The DNA for the CDR3 is TGCGCCAGCAGCCAGGGACAGGGGAAGGGGTTCCTTTACGAGCAGTACTTC.

The chain is built from TRBV5-6 and TRBJ1-4; no clear D. Germline loops: CDR1 SGHDT, CDR2 YYEEEE. V dropped 0 bases and J dropped 8 bases, with 14 bases sitting between them. CDR3 length: 15 residues. CDR3 in amino acids: CASSLGSGRSEKLFF. Written as DNA, the CDR3 is TGTGCCAGCAGCTTGGGGTCTGGGCGTTCCGAAAAACTGTTTTTT.